Below are 10 T cell receptor beta chains sequenced from a single sample in a study of graft-versus-host responses after intestinal transplantation. The authors processed graft tissue to release intraepithelial and lamina propria lymphocytes. Clones were sequenced by immunoSEQ multiplex PCR, and TCRdb holds only the in-frame ones, with some missing. The repertoire has around 6,200 clones, around 82% of them found once; the top ten carry approximately 8%. The specimen comprised ileum tissue, sampled approximately 290 days after intestinal transplant. The receptor set was obtained from a human patient who received an intestinal transplant, so some T cells may come from the graft donor.

The J gene is TRBJ1-6, the V gene TRBV2; TRBD1 aligns across 8 bases. Germline CDR1 is SNHLY and CDR2 is FYNNEI. This CDR3 contains 15 residues. V gave up 2 bases and J gave up 9 bases; unmatched junction bases: 6. CDR3 loop: CASSERGQVASPLHF. CDR3 DNA sequence: TGTGCCAGCAGTGAAAGGGGACAGGTGGCTTCACCCCTCCACTTT.

This clone has only one observation. The chain links TRBV5-1 to TRBJ1-6; tentative D call: TRBD1 (6 bases). Germline CDR1 SGHRS, CDR2 YFSETQ. Trimming removed 2 bases at V and 9 bases at J, with 12 bases between. The length of the CDR3 is 14 residues. The DNA for the CDR3 is TGCGCCAGCAGCTTCGGAACAGGGAGTTCACCCCTCCACTTT. Its translation: CASSFGTGSSPLHF.

V gene TRBV28 combines with J gene TRBJ1-2, with D unclear. Looked up from germline, CDR1 is MDHEN and CDR2 is SYDVKM. V lost 6 bases to trimming and J lost 5 bases, with 4 bases between them. The length of the CDR3 is 10 residues. CDR3 region: CASSRYGYTF. The CDR3 DNA is TGTGCCAGCAGCAGATATGGCTACACCTTC.

The chain has TRBV2 and TRBJ1-3; 7 nucleotides agree with TRBD1. Germline loops: CDR1 SNHLY, CDR2 FYNNEI. V shed 8 bases and J 0 bases; nucleotides not matched to a gene: 4. This CDR3 comprises 14 residues. CDR3 nucleotide sequence: TGTGCCAGCCTAACAGGGGACTCTGGAAACACCATATATTTT. Translating gives CASLTGDSGNTIYF.

This chain's CDR3 is CASSQVGGGLSGNTIYF. In DNA form, the CDR3 reads TGTGCCAGCAGTCAGGTCGGTGGGGGCCTCTCTGGAAACACCATATATTTT. This chain uses TRBV9 with TRBJ1-3; possibly TRBD1 for D (6 bases). Germline V CDR1 and CDR2: SGDLS, YYNGEE. This CDR3 has 17 amino acids. V gave up 5 bases and J gave up 0 bases, with 18 bases separating them.

The J gene is TRBJ1-5, the V gene TRBV7-2; tentative D call: TRBD1 (6 bases). Germline lookup yields CDR1 SGHTA and CDR2 FQGNSA. The CDR3 length is 15 residues. The germline V and J ends were trimmed by 4 bases and 2 bases, with 12 bases remaining between them. CDR3 sequence reads: CASSSRGWGNQPQHF. The CDR3 nucleotides are TGTGCCAGCAGCTCCAGGGGTTGGGGCAATCAGCCCCAGCATTTT.

The chain is built from TRBV5-8 and TRBJ1-2, with D hard to call. CDR1 SGHTS and CDR2 YDEGEE come from the germline V gene. Between the trimmed V and J ends, which lost 0 bases and 0 bases, there was a span of 12 bases. This CDR3 has 16 amino acids. This CDR3 reads CASSLGADKANYGYTF. In DNA form, the CDR3 reads TGTGCCAGCAGCTTGGGGGCAGATAAAGCTAACTATGGCTACACCTTC.

This chain links TRBV27 with TRBJ2-7; TRBD2 agrees at 9 bases. Germline lookup yields CDR1 MNHEY and CDR2 SMNVEV (reference sequence). The CDR3 is 15 amino acids. Unmatched junction bases numbered 2, after V lost 2 bases and J lost 0 bases. The CDR3 loop reads CASSLGREGSYEQYF. DNA for the CDR3: TGTGCCAGCAGTTTAGGGCGGGAGGGCTCCTACGAGCAGTACTTC.

J is TRBJ2-1 and V is TRBV4-2, with 7 bases that match TRBD2. Germline CDR1 and CDR2: LGHNA and YNFKEQ. The CDR3 runs 16 residues. V lost 0 bases and J lost 1; bases outside the gene matches: 3. The CDR3 loop is CASSQDAGESYNEQFF. The CDR3 nucleotides read TGTGCCAGCAGCCAAGATGCGGGAGAGTCCTACAATGAGCAGTTCTTC.

This chain uses TRBV2 with TRBJ2-7; D is uncertain. Germline V gene lookup returns CDR1 SNHLY and CDR2 FYNNEI. The CDR3 consists of 13 residues. V lost 6 bases, J lost 0 bases, and 9 bases lay in between. CDR3 sequence (DNA): TGTGCCAGCAGCGCCCCGTTCTCCTACGAGCAGTACTTC. Its translation: CASSAPFSYEQYF.